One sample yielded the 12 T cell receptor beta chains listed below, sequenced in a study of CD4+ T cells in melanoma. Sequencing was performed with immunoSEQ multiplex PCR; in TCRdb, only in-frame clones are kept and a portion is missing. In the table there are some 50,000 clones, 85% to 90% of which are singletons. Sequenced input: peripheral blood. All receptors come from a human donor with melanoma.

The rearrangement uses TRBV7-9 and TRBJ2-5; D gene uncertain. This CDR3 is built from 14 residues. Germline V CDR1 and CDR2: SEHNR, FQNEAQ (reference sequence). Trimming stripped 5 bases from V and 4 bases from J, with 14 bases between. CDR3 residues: CASSPKSRLETQYF. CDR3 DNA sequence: TGTGCCAGCAGCCCTAAGAGTCGGCTAGAGACCCAGTACTTC.

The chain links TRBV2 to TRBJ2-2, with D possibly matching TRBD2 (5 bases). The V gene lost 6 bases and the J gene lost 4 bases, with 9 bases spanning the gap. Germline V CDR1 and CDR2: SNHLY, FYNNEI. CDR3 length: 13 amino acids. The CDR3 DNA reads TGTGCCAGCAGAACTAGTCTCACCGGGGAGCTGTTTTTT. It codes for CASRTSLTGELFF.

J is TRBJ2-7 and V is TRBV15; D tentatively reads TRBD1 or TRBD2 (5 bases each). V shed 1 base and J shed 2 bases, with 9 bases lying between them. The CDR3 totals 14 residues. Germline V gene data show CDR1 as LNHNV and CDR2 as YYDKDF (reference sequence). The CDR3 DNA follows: TGTGCCACCAGCAGAGGTGGGGACGCCTACGAGCAGTACTTC. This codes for CATSRGGDAYEQYF.

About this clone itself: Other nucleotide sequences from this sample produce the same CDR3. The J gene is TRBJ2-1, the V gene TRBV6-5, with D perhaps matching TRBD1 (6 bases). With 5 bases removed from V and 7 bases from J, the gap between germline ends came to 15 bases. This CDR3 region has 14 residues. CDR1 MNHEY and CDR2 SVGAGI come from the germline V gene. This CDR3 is CASSPDSLGNEQFF. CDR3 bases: TGTGCCAGCAGTCCGGACAGCCTAGGGAATGAGCAGTTCTTC.

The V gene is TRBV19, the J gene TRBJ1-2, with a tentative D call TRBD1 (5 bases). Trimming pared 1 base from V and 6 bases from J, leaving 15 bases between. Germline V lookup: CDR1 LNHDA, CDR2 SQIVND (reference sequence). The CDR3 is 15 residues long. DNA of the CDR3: TGTGCCAGTAGTATAGGACGGGGCCTACGCGATGGCTACACCTTC. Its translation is CASSIGRGLRDGYTF.

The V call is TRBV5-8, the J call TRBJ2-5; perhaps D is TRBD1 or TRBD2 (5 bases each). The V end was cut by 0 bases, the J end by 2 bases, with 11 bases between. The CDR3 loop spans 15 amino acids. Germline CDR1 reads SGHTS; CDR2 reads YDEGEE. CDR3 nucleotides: TGTGCCAGCAGCTTGGCCGGGGCACGACAAGAGACCCAGTACTTC. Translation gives CASSLAGARQETQYF. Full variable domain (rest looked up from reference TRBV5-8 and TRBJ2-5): EAGVTQSPTHLIKTRGQQATLRCSPISGHTSVYWYQQALGLGLQFLLWYDEGEERNRGNFPPRFSGRQFPNYSSELNVNALELEDSALYLCASSLAGARQETQYFGPGTRLLVL.

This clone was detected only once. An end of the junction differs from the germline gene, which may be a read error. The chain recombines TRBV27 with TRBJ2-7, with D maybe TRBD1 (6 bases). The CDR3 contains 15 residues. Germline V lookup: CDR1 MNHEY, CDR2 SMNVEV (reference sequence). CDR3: CASSVSGQLTYEQYF. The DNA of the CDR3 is TGTGCCAGCAGTGTATCCGGACAGCTTACCTACGAGCAGTACTTC.

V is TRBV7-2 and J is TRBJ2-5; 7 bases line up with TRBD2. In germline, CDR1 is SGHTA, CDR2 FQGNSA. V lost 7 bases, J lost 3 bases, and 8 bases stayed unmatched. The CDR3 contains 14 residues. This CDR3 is CASNLLGLEETQYF. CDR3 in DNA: TGTGCCAGCAACTTGCTCGGACTAGAAGAGACCCAGTACTTC.

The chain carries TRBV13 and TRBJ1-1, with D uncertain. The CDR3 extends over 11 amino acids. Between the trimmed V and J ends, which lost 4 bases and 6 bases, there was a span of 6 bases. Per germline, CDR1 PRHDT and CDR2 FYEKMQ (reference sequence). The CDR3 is CASSSAPEAFF. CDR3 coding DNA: TGTGCCAGCAGCTCCGCCCCTGAAGCTTTCTTT.

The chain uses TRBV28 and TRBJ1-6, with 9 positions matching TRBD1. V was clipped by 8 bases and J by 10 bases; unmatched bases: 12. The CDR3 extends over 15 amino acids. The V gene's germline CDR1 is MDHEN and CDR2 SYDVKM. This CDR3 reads CASGSTGQGVSPLHF. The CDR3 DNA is TGTGCCAGCGGCTCCACGGGACAGGGTGTATCACCCCTCCACTTT.

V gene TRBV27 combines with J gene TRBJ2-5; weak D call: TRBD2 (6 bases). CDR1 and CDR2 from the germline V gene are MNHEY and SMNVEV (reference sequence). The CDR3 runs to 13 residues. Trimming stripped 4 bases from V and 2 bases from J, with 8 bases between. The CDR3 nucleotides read TGTGCCAGCAGTTCGCGGGGTCAAGAGACCCAGTACTTC. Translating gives CASSSRGQETQYF.

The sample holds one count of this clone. The CDR3 nucleotides are TGTGCCAGCAGCTTAGGACAGGAGGGTGAGCAGTTCTTC. It translates to CASSLGQEGEQFF. The chain carries TRBV7-2 and TRBJ2-1; D tentatively reads TRBD1 or TRBD2 (6 bases each). The CDR3 contains 13 residues. Trimming took off 1 base at V and 9 bases at J, with 10 bases between the two ends. The germline CDR1 and CDR2 sequences are SGHTA and FQGNSA.